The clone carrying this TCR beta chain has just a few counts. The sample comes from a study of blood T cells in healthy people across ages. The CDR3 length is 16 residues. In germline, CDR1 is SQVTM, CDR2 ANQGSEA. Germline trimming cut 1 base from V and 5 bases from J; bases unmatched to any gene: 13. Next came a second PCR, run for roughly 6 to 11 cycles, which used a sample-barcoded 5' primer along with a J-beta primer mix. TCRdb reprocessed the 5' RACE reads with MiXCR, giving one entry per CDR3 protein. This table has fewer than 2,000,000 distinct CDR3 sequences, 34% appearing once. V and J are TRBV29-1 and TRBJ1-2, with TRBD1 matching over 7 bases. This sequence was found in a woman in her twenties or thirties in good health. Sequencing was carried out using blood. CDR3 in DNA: TGCAGCGTTGAAGTCCAAGGGACAGTATCGGGGTATGGCTACACCTTC. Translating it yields CSVEVQGTVSGYGYTF.